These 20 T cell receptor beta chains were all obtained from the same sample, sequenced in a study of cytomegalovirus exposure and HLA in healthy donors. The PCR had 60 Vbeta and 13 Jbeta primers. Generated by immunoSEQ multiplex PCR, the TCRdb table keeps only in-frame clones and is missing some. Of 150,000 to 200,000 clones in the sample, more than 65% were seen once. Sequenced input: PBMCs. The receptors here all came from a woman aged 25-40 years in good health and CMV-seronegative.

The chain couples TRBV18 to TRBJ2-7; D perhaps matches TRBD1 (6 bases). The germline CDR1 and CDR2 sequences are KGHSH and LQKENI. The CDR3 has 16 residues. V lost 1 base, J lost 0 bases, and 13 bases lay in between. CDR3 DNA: TGTGCCAGCTCACCACTCCTCGCACAGGGCTCCTACGAGCAGTACTTC. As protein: CASSPLLAQGSYEQYF. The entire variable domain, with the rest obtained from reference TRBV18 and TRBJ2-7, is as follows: NAGVMQNPRHLVRRRGQEARLRCSPMKGHSHVYWYRQLPEEGLKFMVYLQKENIIDESGMPKERFSAEFPKEGPSILRIQQVVRGDSAAYFCASSPLLAQGSYEQYFGPGTRLTVT.

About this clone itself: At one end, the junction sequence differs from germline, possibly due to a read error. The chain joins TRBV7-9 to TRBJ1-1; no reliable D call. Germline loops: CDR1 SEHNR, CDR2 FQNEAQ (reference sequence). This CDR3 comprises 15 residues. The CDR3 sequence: CSSSLADGMNTEAFF. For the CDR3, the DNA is TGTTCCAGCAGCTTAGCTGACGGGATGAACACTGAAGCTTTCTTT.

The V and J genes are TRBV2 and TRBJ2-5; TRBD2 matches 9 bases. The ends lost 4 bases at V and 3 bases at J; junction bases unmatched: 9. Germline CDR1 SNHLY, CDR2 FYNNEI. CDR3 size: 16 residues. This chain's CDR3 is CASSARPSGTEETQYF. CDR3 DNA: TGTGCCAGCAGTGCGCGGCCTAGCGGGACCGAAGAGACCCAGTACTTC.

The CDR3 bases are TGTGCCAGCAGCTTAAGGACTAGCGGGACCGTCGGAGATACGCAGTATTTT. Translating it yields CASSLRTSGTVGDTQYF. The rearrangement links TRBV7-2 to TRBJ2-3, with TRBD2 matching over 12 bases. Germline-derived CDR1 and CDR2 are SGHTA and FQGNSA. V lost 2 bases and J lost 5; bases outside the gene matches: 8. The CDR3 sequence is 17 residues long.

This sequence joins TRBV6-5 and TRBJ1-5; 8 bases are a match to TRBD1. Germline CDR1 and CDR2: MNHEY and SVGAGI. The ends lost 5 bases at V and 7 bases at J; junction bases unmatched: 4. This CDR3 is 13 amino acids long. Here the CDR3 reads CASSRTGRQPQHF. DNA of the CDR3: TGTGCCAGCAGTAGGACAGGGAGACAGCCCCAGCATTTT.

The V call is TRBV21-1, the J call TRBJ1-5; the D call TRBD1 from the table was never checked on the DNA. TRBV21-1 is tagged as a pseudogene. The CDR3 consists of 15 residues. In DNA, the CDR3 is TGTGCCAGCAGCAAAGGGGACAGGGAGGGGCAGCCCCAGCATTTT. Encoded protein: CASSKGDREGQPQHF.

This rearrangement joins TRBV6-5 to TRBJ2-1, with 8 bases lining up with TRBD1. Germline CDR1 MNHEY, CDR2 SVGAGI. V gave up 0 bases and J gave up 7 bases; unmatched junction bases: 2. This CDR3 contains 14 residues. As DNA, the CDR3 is TGTGCCAGCAGTTACTCCACAGGGGGGAATGAGCAGTTCTTC. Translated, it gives CASSYSTGGNEQFF.

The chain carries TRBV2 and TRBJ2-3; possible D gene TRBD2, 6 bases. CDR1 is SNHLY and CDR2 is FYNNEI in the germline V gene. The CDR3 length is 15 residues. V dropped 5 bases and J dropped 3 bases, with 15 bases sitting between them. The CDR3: CASSTRRGGTDTQYF. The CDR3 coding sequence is TGTGCCAGCAGTACCCGACGTGGGGGGACAGATACGCAGTATTTT.

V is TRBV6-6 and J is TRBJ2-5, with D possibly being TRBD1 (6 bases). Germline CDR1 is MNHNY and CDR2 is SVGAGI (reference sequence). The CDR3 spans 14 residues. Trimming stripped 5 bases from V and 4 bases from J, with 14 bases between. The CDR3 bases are TGTGCCAGCAGTATTAACAGGGTAGGAGAGACCCAGTACTTC. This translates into CASSINRVGETQYF.

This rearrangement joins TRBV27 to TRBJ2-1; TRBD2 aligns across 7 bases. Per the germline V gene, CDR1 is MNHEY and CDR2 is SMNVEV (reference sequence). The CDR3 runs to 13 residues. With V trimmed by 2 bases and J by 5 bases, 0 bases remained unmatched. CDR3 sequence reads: CASSLLADNEQFF. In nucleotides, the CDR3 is TGTGCCAGCAGTTTACTAGCGGACAATGAGCAGTTCTTC.

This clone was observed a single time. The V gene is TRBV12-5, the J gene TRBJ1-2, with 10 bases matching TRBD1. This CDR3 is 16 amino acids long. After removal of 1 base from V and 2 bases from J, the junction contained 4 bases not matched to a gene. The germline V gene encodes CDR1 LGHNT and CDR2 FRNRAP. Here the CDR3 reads CASGLDDRGLNYGYTF. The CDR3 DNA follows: TGTGCTAGTGGTTTGGACGACAGGGGGCTGAACTATGGCTACACCTTC.

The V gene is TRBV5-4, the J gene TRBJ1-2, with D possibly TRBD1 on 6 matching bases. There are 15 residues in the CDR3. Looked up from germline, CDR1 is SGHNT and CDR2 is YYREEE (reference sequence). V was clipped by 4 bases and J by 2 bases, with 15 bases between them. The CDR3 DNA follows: TGTGCCAGCAGCCCGTCCCCAGGGGCGAACTATGGCTACACCTTC. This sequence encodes CASSPSPGANYGYTF.

CDR3 sequence: CASSAQGNEQFF. The CDR3 nucleotides read TGTGCCAGCAGCGCGCAGGGTAATGAGCAGTTCTTC. The V call is TRBV9, the J call TRBJ2-1, with a tentative D call TRBD1 (5 bases). This CDR3 comprises 12 residues. Deletions cut 3 bases from V and 7 bases from J, with 8 bases between. CDR1 is SGDLS and CDR2 is YYNGEE in the germline V gene.

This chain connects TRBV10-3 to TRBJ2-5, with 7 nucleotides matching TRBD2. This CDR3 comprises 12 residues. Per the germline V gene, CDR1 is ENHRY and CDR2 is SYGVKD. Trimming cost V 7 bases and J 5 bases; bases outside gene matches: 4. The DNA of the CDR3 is TGTGCCATCAATGGGGGAGGGGAGACCCAGTACTTC. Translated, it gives CAINGGGETQYF.

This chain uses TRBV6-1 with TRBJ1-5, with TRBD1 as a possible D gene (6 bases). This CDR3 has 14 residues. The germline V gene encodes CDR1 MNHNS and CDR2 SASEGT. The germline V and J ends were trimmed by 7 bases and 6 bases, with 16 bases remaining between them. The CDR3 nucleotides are TGTGCCAGCACTTTCACAGGGCAGGGTCAGCCCCAGCATTTT. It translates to CASTFTGQGQPQHF.

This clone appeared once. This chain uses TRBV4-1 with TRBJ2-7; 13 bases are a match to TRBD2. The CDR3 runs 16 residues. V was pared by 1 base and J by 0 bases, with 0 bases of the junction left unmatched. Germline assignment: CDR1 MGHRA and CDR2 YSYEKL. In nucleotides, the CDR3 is TGCGCCAGCAGCCAAGGGACTAGCGGGAGCTCCTACGAGCAGTACTTC. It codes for CASSQGTSGSSYEQYF.

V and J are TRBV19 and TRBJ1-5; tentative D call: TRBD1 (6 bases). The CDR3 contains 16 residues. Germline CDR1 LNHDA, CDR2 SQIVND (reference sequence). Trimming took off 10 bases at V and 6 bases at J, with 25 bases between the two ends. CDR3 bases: TGTGCCACTAAATCCTCGGGACACCAGGGGATTCAGCCCCAGCATTTT. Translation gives CATKSSGHQGIQPQHF. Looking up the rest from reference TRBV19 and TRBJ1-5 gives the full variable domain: DGGITQSPKYLFRKEGQNVTLSCEQNLNHDAMYWYRQDPGQGLRLIYYSQIVNDFQKGDIAEGYSVSREKKESFPLTVTSAQKNPTAFYLCATKSSGHQGIQPQHFGDGTRLSIL.

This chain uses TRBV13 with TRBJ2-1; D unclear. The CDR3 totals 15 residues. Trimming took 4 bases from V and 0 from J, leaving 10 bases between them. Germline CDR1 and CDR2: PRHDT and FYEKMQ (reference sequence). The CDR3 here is CASSSRQSSYNEQFF. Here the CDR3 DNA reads TGTGCCAGCAGCTCCCGACAAAGCTCCTACAATGAGCAGTTCTTC.

DNA for the CDR3: TGTGCCAGCAGTTACGTAGCGAACGCCCGGGAGACCCAGTACTTC. Protein: CASSYVANARETQYF. The V and J genes are TRBV6-6 and TRBJ2-5, with D possibly matching TRBD2 (5 bases). Germline V gives CDR1 MNHNY, CDR2 SVGAGI (reference sequence). V was shortened by 2 bases and J by 5 bases, with 15 bases between the two germline ends. CDR3 length: 15 residues.

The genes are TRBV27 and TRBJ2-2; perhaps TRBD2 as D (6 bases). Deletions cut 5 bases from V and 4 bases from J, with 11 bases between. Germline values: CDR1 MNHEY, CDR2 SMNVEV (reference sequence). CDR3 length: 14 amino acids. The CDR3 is CASSGRTSTGELFF. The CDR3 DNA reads TGTGCCAGCAGTGGGAGGACATCCACCGGGGAGCTGTTTTTT.